These T cell receptor beta chains were read from a single sample in a study of blood T cell repertoires in COVID-19. Here immunoSEQ multiplex PCR was the method, and the copy in TCRdb shows in-frame clones only, minus some. The sample has around 400,000 clones; 91% are singletons. Sequenced sample: PBMCs or T cells enriched from blood (not recorded which). The receptors here all came from a woman between 40 and 50 years old who had been exposed to COVID-19. CDR3s include the opening cysteine and the closing phenylalanine or tryptophan. D genes are given only for firm matches. Only part of the rows carry a size: once, few, many, or a class if the clone is expanded.

cdr3_aa | cdr3_nt | j_call | cdr3_length | v_call | clone_size | d_call
CASSIGESRYGYTF | TGTGCCAGCAGCATCGGTGAAAGTCGCTATGGCTACACCTTC | TRBJ1-2 | 14 | TRBV21-1 | NA | NA
CASSLWSSGNTIYF | TGCGCCAGCAGCTTGTGGAGCTCTGGAAACACCATATATTTT | TRBJ1-3 | 14 | TRBV5-1 | NA | NA
CASSESDDRVGFPNTEAFF | TGCGCCAGCAGCGAGAGCGACGACAGGGTTGGCTTTCCGAACACTGAAGCTTTCTTT | TRBJ1-1 | 19 | TRBV5-1 | NA | TRBD1
CASTPLAGAQETQYF | TGTGCCAGTACTCCACTAGCGGGGGCTCAAGAGACCCAGTACTTC | TRBJ2-5 | 15 | TRBV19 | NA | TRBD2
CASSPNPTSGGNIDTQYF | TGCGCCAGCAGCCCAAACCCCACTAGCGGGGGGAACATAGATACGCAGTATTTT | TRBJ2-3 | 18 | TRBV5-1 | NA | TRBD2
CASSQDRGSGARTTQYF | TGTGCCAGCAGCCAAGATCGGGGTAGCGGGGCCAGGACGACGCAGTATTTT | TRBJ2-3 | 17 | TRBV14 | NA | TRBD2
CASSPRTGHYGYTF | TGTGCCAGCAGCCCCAGGACAGGGCATTATGGCTACACCTTC | TRBJ1-2 | 14 | TRBV5-6 | NA | TRBD1
CASSLSAAGGFNGYTF | TGTGCCAGCAGTTTATCGGCGGCTGGGGGGTTCAATGGCTACACCTTC | TRBJ1-2 | 16 | TRBV27 | once | NA
CASSSLDSRGYTF | TGTGCCAGCAGTTCTCTGGACAGTAGGGGCTACACCTTC | TRBJ1-2 | 13 | TRBV27 | NA | NA
CASSLSGGNQPQHF | TGTGCCAGCAGTTTATCAGGGGGCAATCAGCCCCAGCATTTT | TRBJ1-5 | 14 | TRBV27 | NA | NA
CASSLKGNSWGLQPGVSYEQYF | TGTGCCAGCAGCCTGAAAGGTAACAGTTGGGGACTCCAGCCCGGGGTTTCCTACGAGCAGTACTTC | TRBJ2-7 | 22 | TRBV4-2 | NA | NA
CASSLTEGTEAFF | TGTGCCAGCAGTTTAACAGAAGGAACTGAAGCTTTCTTT | TRBJ1-1 | 13 | TRBV12-3/TRBV12-4 | NA | NA
CASSQDMGQGNYYGYTF | TGCGCCAGCAGCCAAGATATGGGGCAGGGGAATTACTATGGCTACACCTTC | TRBJ1-2 | 17 | TRBV4-3 | NA | NA
CASSPKNPMNTEAFF | TGTGCCAGCTCACCGAAAAATCCTATGAACACTGAAGCTTTCTTT | TRBJ1-1 | 15 | TRBV18 | NA | NA
CASSLVQGASEQYF | TGTGCCAGCAGCTTAGTACAGGGGGCGAGCGAGCAGTACTTC | TRBJ2-7 | 14 | TRBV11-3 | NA | TRBD1
CASSSGVGSGNTIYF | TGTGCCAGCTCATCCGGGGTTGGCTCTGGAAACACCATATATTTT | TRBJ1-3 | 15 | TRBV18 | NA | NA
CASSLDATGFGGYTF | TGTGCCAGCAGCTTAGATGCGACGGGGTTCGGTGGCTACACCTTC | TRBJ1-2 | 15 | TRBV11-3 | NA | NA
CASSDPGRAPLEQYF | TGTGCCAGCAGCGACCCGGGCAGGGCCCCGTTGGAGCAGTACTTC | TRBJ2-7 | 15 | TRBV11-3 | NA | NA
CASSLGEGERGINEKLFF | TGTGCCAGCAGCTTAGGGGAGGGCGAGCGGGGAATTAATGAAAAACTGTTTTTT | TRBJ1-4 | 18 | TRBV11-3 | NA | NA
CASSFSSNQPQHF | TGTGCCAGCAGCTTCAGTAGCAATCAGCCCCAGCATTTT | TRBJ1-5 | 13 | TRBV7-9 | NA | NA
CASSEEGAQETQYF | TGTGCCAGCAGTGAAGAGGGGGCCCAAGAGACCCAGTACTTC | TRBJ2-5 | 14 | TRBV2 | NA | TRBD1
CASSQDIYGGRAAFF | TGCGCCAGCAGCCAAGACATATACGGGGGTCGTGCAGCTTTCTTT | TRBJ1-1 | 15 | TRBV4-3 | NA | NA
CASSQPDYVPYEQYF | TGTGCCAGCAGCCAGCCGGACTACGTACCCTACGAGCAGTACTTC | TRBJ2-7 | 15 | TRBV7-2 | NA | NA
CASSLGTGTSPLHF | TGCGCCAGCAGCCTGGGGACAGGGACTTCACCCCTCCACTTT | TRBJ1-6 | 14 | TRBV5-1 | once | TRBD1
CASSTRTLNTEAFF | TGTGCCAGTAGTACGCGGACTTTGAACACTGAAGCTTTCTTT | TRBJ1-1 | 14 | TRBV19 | few | NA